The 14 T cell receptor beta chains listed next were all sequenced from one sample in a study of T-cell reconstitution after alpha-beta-depleted transplantation in children. The TCRbeta library incorporated unique molecular identifiers. Each CDR3 protein is one row after TCRdb ran MiXCR on the PCR reads. Of 700,000 to 950,000 distinct CDR3 sequences listed, under 20% were seen once; the top ten hold roughly 5%. The sample was PBMCs, mostly from graft donor cells, taken 360 days after TCRalphabeta/CD19-depleted stem cell transplant. The receptor set was obtained from a male patient younger than 18 who had a stem cell transplant for acute lymphoblastic leukemia, so the T cells may come from the graft donor.

The J gene is TRBJ1-5, the V gene TRBV7-9, with TRBD1 identical over 8 bases. J gave up 6 bases and V 5 bases, and 6 bases lay outside the gene matches. Germline-derived CDR1 and CDR2 are SEHNR and FQNEAQ (reference sequence). The CDR3 has 14 amino acids. CDR3 sequence reads: CASSTGTGRQPQHF. In nucleotides, the CDR3 is TGTGCCAGCAGCACCGGGACAGGACGTCAGCCCCAGCATTTT. The entire variable domain, with the rest obtained from reference TRBV7-9 and TRBJ1-5, is as follows: DTGVSQNPRHKITKRGQNVTFRCDPISEHNRLYWYRQTLGQGPEFLTYFQNEAQLEKSRLLSDRFSAERPKGSFSTLEIQRTEQGDSAMYLCASSTGTGRQPQHFGDGTRLSIL.

This clonotype has a handful of counts. V and J are TRBV7-2 and TRBJ2-2; 7 bases agree with TRBD2. The CDR3 runs 21 residues. Germline lookup yields CDR1 SGHTA and CDR2 FQGNSA. V dropped 5 bases and J dropped 4; count of bases not matched to a gene: 25. CDR3 nucleotides: TGTGCCAGCAGCCCCGGGACCCCGCTACTTCGCGCTAGCGGAAGCACCGGGGAGCTGTTTTTT. Translation: CASSPGTPLLRASGSTGELFF.

J is TRBJ2-3 and V is TRBV5-6; 8 bases line up with TRBD2. The CDR3 totals 18 residues. Germline trimming cut 3 bases from V and 4 bases from J; bases unmatched to any gene: 16. Germline CDR1 and CDR2: SGHDT and YYEEEE. For the CDR3, the DNA is TGTGCCAGCAGCTCTACTTACTTGTTGCGGGAGGACGCAGATACGCAGTATTTT. Protein product: CASSSTYLLREDADTQYF.

In its sample, this clonotype was seen a few times. The chain has TRBV3-1 and TRBJ2-1; the D is unclear. V lost 7 bases and J 2 bases, leaving 12 bases between the germline ends. The CDR3 contains 14 residues. In germline, CDR1 is LGHDT, CDR2 YNNKEL (reference sequence). In DNA form, the CDR3 reads TGTGCCAGCACCCTAGGCGCTACCTACAATGAGCAGTTCTTC. Translated, it gives CASTLGATYNEQFF.

This chain links TRBV20-1 with TRBJ2-7; maybe TRBD2 (6 bases). Trimming took off 0 bases at V and 4 bases at J, with 19 bases between the two ends. CDR1 is DFQATT, CDR2 SNEGSKA, per germline (reference sequence). The CDR3 totals 16 residues. The CDR3 DNA reads as TGCAGTGCTAGAGATCACCGAGCGGGCCCACGTTACGAGCAGTACTTC. Its protein product is CSARDHRAGPRYEQYF.

This clonotype was observed a few times. The chain couples TRBV6-5 to TRBJ2-7; D perhaps matches TRBD1 (5 bases). The germline V gene encodes CDR1 MNHEY and CDR2 SVGAGI. Trimming pared 0 bases from V and 5 bases from J, leaving 14 bases between. The CDR3 totals 15 residues. CDR3 DNA: TGTGCCAGCAGTTACTCTGACAGTAGGTCGGACGAGCAGTACTTC. Amino acids: CASSYSDSRSDEQYF.

This clonotype was detected a few times. The genes are TRBV20-1 and TRBJ2-3; D ambiguous. Germline CDR1 DFQATT, CDR2 SNEGSKA (reference sequence). The length of the CDR3 is 13 residues. Trimming shortened V by 4 bases and J by 2 bases, and 10 bases separated the two germline ends. The CDR3 sequence is CSANGFVTDTQYF. The CDR3 coding sequence is TGCAGTGCTAACGGATTTGTCACAGATACGCAGTATTTT.

There are a few counts of this clonotype. The chain combines TRBV15 with TRBJ2-2, with 11 bases that match TRBD2. V was clipped by 4 bases and J by 7 bases; unmatched bases: 8. Germline loops: CDR1 LNHNV, CDR2 YYDKDF (reference sequence). CDR3 size: 16 residues. The CDR3 here is CATSKGLAGIGGELFF. CDR3 nucleotides: TGTGCCACCAGCAAAGGACTAGCGGGTATTGGCGGGGAGCTGTTTTTT.

This clonotype has a handful of counts. The V gene is TRBV28, the J gene TRBJ2-5, with 7 bases matching TRBD1. Trimming at V came to 6 bases and at J to 4 bases, leaving 5 bases not matched to a gene. CDR1 MDHEN and CDR2 SYDVKM come from the germline V gene. The CDR3 sequence is 13 residues long. The CDR3 nucleotides are TGTGCCAGCAGCTACGACAGGGTAGAGACCCAGTACTTC. Translating it yields CASSYDRVETQYF. Based on the CDR3 plus reference TRBV28 and TRBJ2-5, the full variable domain is DVKVTQSSRYLVKRTGEKVFLECVQDMDHENMFWYRQDPGLGLRLIYFSYDVKMKEKGDIPEGYSVSREKKERFSLILESASTNQTSMYLCASSYDRVETQYFGPGTRLLVL.

This clonotype was observed many times. The chain uses TRBV27 and TRBJ2-7; tentatively, D is TRBD1 or TRBD2 (5 bases each). This CDR3 has 14 residues. Deletions cut 6 bases from V and 2 bases from J, with 14 bases between. Germline values: CDR1 MNHEY, CDR2 SMNVEV (reference sequence). This CDR3 reads CASSPGRGTYEQYF. The CDR3, as DNA: TGTGCCAGCAGCCCAGGGAGAGGGACCTACGAGCAGTACTTC.

CDR3 loop: CASSPSNSLVTETQYF. In DNA form, the CDR3 reads TGTGCCAGCTCACCATCCAATTCACTAGTTACGGAGACCCAGTACTTC. The chain uses TRBV18 and TRBJ2-5; a weak D match, TRBD2 (5 bases). The V and J ends lost 2 bases and 5 bases respectively, with 18 bases between them. The CDR3 consists of 16 residues. Germline CDR1 is KGHSH and CDR2 is LQKENI.

The table lists this clonotype with many counts. This chain connects TRBV9 to TRBJ2-3; the D is unclear. Looked up from germline, CDR1 is SGDLS and CDR2 is YYNGEE. V gave up 4 bases and J gave up 1 base, with 10 bases separating them. The CDR3 is 14 residues long. The CDR3 region is CASSHLLGTDTQYF. CDR3 in DNA: TGTGCCAGCAGCCACTTATTGGGCACAGATACGCAGTATTTT.

This chain links TRBV6-5 with TRBJ2-1; D gene unclear. Germline V CDR1 and CDR2: MNHEY, SVGAGI. This CDR3 has 15 residues. V lost 1 base, J lost 1 base, and 8 bases lay in between. In DNA form, the CDR3 reads TGTGCCAGCAGTTACTTGGACGGGTCCTACAATGAGCAGTTCTTC. It codes for CASSYLDGSYNEQFF.

In its sample, this clonotype was seen a few times. The V call is TRBV11-2, the J call TRBJ2-1; D is unresolved. This CDR3 contains 16 residues. The V and J ends lost 0 bases and 4 bases respectively, with 13 bases between them. Germline V gene lookup returns CDR1 SGHAT and CDR2 FQNNGV. This CDR3 is CASSLDISLPYNEQFF. The CDR3 nucleotides read TGTGCCAGCAGCTTAGATATAAGTTTACCGTACAATGAGCAGTTCTTC. Variable domain in full (rest from reference TRBV11-2 and TRBJ2-1): EAGVAQSPRYKIIEKRQSVAFWCNPISGHATLYWYQQILGQGPKLLIQFQNNGVVDDSQLPKDRFSAERLKGVDSTLKIQPAKLEDSAVYLCASSLDISLPYNEQFFGPGTRLTVL.